This TCR beta chain was identified during a study of cytomegalovirus exposure and HLA in healthy donors. Study information: About 84% of a few hundred genotyped donors fell in the Caucasian-associated ancestry cluster. The study, taken as a whole, reports: HLA allele associations emerged for around 15,000 TCR beta sequences in a later analysis, at 0.05 false discovery rate.

Unrecorded immune exposures were likely, despite nominal health at sampling. Details on this clone: Its matching antigen is unknown.

From germline, CDR1 is MNHEY and CDR2 SVGAGI. This CDR3 has 15 residues. V was pared by 0 bases and J by 6 bases, with 14 bases between. Use of 60 Vbeta and 13 Jbeta primers characterized the PCR. The table came from immunoSEQ multiplex PCR; TCRdb's copy has only in-frame clones and leaves some out. The table lists approximately 58,000 clones. The chain couples TRBV6-5 to TRBJ1-2, with D possibly being TRBD1 (5 bases). Sequencing was carried out using PBMCs. The receptor comes from a young man in good health and CMV-seropositive. The CDR3 coding sequence is TGTGCCAGCAGTTACTCGGCAGGGATAACTAATGGCTACACCTTC. Translating gives CASSYSAGITNGYTF.